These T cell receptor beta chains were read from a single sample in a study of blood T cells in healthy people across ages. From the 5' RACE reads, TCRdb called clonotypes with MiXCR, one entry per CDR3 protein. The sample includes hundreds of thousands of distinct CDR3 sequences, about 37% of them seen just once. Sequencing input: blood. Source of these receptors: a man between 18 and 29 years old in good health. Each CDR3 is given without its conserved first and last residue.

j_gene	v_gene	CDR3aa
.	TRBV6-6	ASSYRVETQY
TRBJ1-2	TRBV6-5	ASSRTGTIPNYGYT
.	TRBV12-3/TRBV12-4	ASSPQGSIQY
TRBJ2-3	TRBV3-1	ASSQSSGSTDTQY
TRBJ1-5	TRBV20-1	SARSRAGQPQH
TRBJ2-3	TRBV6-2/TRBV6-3	ASSTSADTQY
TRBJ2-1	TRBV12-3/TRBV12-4	ASSLAGYNERF
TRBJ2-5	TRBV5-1	ASSLDVGISNEQY
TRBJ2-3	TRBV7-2	ASSRDPGGSGADTQY
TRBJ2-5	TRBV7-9	ASSLIETTQY
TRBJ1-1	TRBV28	ASREQGMNTEAF
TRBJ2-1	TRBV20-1	SAYRPTGNEQF
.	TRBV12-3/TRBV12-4	ASSSKGAIGTQY
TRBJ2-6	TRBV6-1	ASSRDRGLSGANVLT
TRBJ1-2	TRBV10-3	AISDDRNYGYT
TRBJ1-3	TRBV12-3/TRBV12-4	ASSLVPGSGNTIY
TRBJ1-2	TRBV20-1	SAAPGQGAFKTNGYT
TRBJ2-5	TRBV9	ASSVDSGGLQETQY
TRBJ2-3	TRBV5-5	ASSREVPNTDTQY
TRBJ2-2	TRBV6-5	ASSLDRAVNTGELF
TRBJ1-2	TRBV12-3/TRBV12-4	ASRGYGYT
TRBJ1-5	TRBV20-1	SAPSDGLYQPQH
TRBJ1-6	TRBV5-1	ASSLVGEIDNSPLH
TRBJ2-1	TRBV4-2	ASSQEASMGYEQF
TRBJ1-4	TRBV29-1	SVKKDATSEKLF
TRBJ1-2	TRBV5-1	ASSGEKEGYGYT
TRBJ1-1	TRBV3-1	ASSQESGTGVTEAF
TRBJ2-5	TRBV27	ASKGQGHSETQY
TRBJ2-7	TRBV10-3	ATAKTGEHEQY
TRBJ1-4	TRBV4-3	ASSQDGRVNEKLF
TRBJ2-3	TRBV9	ASSVGGENTDTQY
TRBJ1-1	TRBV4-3	ASSQDVTGMTEAF
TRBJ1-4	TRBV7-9	ASSLGGFPVEKLF
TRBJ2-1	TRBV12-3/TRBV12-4	ASSGALAGGAYNEQF
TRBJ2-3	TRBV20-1	SASKYGGFPTRTDTQY
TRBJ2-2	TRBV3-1	ASSQDNTGGLF
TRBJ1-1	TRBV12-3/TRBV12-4	ASSGPGGNTEAF
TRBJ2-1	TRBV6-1	ASTQRGTVNEQF
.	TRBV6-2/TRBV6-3	ASSFPQGALYEQY
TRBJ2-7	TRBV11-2	ASSLNPYEQY
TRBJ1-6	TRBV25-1	ACEPTGRPNSPLH
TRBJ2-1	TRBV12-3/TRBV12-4	ASSFRLFDNEQF
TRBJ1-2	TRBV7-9	ASSFFLDRGHYGYT
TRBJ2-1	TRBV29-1	SVAKVTGGNEQF
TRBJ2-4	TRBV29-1	SVDSWNIQY
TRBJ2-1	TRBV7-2	ASNQHQGFIYNEQF
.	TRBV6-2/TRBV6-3	ASSSDGSGAEQY
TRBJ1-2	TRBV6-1	ASSEFSRGGYT
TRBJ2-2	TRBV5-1	ASSFLGAGELF
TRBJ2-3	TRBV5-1	ASSGGSGRSTDTQY
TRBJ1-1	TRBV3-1	ASSQADRPMNTEAF
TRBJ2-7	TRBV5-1	ASARGSSNEQY
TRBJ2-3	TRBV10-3	AISDGTATDTQY
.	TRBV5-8	ASSLPMRATYNEQY
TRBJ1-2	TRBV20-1	SARDEGVANYGHT
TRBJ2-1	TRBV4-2	ASSLSSGGRNERF
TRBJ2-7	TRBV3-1	ASSYGTSRYEQY